This T cell receptor (beta chain) was sequenced in a study of CD8 T cells in ankylosing spondylitis. TCRdb redid the calling of the 5' RACE reads with MiXCR, one entry per CDR3 protein. The sample holds just over 300,000 distinct CDR3 sequences, about a fifth seen once. This CDR3 spans 13 amino acids. V lost 6 bases, J lost 9 bases, and 17 bases lay in between. Germline assignment: CDR1 SQVTM and CDR2 ANQGSEA. This clonotype was counted many times. The source is a female donor with ankylosing spondylitis or in good health (not recorded which). V and J are TRBV29-1 and TRBJ2-2; perhaps D is TRBD1 or TRBD2 (6 bases each). The sequenced material came from blood, either unsorted or a sorted T cell fraction (not recorded which). The CDR3 DNA reads TGCAGCGTATCGGGGGCCGTTTCCAGGGAGCTGTTTTTT. Protein: CSVSGAVSRELFF.